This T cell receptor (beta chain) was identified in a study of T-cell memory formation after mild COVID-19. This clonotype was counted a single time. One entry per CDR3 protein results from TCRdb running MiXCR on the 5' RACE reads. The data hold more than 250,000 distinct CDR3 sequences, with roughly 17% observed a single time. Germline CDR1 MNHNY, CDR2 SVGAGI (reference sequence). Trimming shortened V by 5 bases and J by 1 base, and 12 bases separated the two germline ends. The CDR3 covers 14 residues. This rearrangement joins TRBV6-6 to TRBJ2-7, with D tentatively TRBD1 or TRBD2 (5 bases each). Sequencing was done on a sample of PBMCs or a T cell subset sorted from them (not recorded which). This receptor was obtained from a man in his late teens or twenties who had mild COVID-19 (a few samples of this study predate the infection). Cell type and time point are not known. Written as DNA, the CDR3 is TGTGCCAGCAGTGACCTGGGGGAGTCCTACGAGCAGTACTTC. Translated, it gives CASSDLGESYEQYF.